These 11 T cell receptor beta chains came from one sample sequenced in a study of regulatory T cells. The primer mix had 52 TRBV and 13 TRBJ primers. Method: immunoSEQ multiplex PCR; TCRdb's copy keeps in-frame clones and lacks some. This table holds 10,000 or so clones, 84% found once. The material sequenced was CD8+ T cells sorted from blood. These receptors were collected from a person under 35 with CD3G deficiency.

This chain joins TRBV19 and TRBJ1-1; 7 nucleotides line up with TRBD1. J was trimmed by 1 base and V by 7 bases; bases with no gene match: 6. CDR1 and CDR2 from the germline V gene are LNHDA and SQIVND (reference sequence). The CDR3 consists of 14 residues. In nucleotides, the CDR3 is TGTGCCAGTACCAAAGGGGGCCAGAACACTGAAGCTTTCTTT. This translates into CASTKGGQNTEAFF.

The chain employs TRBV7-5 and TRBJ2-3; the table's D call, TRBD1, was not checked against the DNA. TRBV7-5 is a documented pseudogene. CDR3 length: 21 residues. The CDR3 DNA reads TGTGCCAGAAGCTCAAGTAGGGACAGGGGGTGGGGAAGGTGGGGCACAGATACGCAGTATTTT. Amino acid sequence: CARSSSRDRGWGRWGTDTQYF.

CDR3 bases: TGTGCCAGCAGCACGGCGCAGCCCCAGCATTTT. Translated: CASSTAQPQHF. V usage is TRBV28 and J usage is TRBJ1-5; no firm D call. Germline V gene lookup returns CDR1 MDHEN and CDR2 SYDVKM. V lost 6 bases and J lost 7, with 7 bases in between. CDR3 length: 11 amino acids.

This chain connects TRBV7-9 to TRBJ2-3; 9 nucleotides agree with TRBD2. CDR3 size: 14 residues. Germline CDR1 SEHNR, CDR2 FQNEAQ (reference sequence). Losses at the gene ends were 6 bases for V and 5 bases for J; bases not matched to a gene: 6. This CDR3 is CASSRAGGGDTQYF. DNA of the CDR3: TGTGCCAGCAGTCGAGCGGGGGGAGGAGATACGCAGTATTTT.

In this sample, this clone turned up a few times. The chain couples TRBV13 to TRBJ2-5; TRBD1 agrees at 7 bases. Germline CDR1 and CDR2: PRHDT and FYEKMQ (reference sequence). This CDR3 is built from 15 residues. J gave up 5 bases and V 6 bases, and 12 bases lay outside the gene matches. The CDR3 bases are TGTGCCAGCAGTTTACGACGCAGGGGGAGTGAGACCCAGTACTTC. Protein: CASSLRRRGSETQYF.

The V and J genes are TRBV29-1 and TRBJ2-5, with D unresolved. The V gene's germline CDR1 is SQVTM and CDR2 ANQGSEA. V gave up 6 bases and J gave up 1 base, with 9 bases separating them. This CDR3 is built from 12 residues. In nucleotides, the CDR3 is TGCAGCGTCGGCGGCTTCCAAGAGACCCAGTACTTC. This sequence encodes CSVGGFQETQYF.

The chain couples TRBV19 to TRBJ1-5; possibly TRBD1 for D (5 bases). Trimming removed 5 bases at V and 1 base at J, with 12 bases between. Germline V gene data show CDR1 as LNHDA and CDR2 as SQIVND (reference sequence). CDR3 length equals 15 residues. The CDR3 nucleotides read TGTGCCAGTAGTCTTGGGGGTTACAGCAATCAGCCCCAGCATTTT. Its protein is CASSLGGYSNQPQHF.

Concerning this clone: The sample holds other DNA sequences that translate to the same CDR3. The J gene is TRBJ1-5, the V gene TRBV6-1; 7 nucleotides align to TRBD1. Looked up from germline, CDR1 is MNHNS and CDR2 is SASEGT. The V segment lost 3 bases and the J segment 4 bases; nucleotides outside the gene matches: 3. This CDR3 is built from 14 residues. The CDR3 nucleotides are TGTGCCAGCAGTGAGAGGGGGCCTAATCAGCCCCAGCATTTT. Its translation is CASSERGPNQPQHF.

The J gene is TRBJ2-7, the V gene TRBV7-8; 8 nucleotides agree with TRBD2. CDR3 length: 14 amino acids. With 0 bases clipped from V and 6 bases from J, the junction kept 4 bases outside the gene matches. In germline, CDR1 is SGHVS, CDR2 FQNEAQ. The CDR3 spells CASSLAGTSGEQYF. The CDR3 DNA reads TGTGCCAGCAGCTTAGCGGGAACTAGCGGCGAGCAGTACTTC. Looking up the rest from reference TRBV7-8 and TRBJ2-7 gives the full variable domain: GAGVSQSPRYKVAKRGQDVALRCDPISGHVSLFWYQQALGQGPEFLTYFQNEAQLDKSGLPSDRFFAERPEGSVSTLKIQRTQQEDSAVYLCASSLAGTSGEQYFGPGTRLTVT.

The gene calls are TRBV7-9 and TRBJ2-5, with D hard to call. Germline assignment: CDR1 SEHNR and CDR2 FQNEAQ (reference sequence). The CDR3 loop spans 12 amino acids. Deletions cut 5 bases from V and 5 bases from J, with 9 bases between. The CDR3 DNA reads TGTGCCAGCAGCCCCAACGGGGAGACCCAGTACTTC. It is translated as CASSPNGETQYF.

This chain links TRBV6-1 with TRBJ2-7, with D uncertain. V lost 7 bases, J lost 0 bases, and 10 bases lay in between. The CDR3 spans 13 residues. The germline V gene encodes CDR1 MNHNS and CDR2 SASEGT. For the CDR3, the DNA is TGTGCCAGCAATCCCACAGACTCCTACGAGCAGTACTTC. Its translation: CASNPTDSYEQYF.